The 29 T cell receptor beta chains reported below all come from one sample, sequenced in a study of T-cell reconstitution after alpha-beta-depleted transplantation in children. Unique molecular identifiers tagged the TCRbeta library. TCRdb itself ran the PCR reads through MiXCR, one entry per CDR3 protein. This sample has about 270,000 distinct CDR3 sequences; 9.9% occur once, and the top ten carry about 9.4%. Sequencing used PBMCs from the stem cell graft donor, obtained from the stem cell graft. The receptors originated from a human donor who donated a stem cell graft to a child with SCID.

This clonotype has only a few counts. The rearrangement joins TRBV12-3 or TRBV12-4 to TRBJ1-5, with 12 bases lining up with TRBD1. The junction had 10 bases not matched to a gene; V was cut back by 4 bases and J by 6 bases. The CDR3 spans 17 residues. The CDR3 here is CASSSSMGQGARQPQHF. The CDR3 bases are TGTGCCAGCAGTTCCAGTATGGGACAGGGGGCACGTCAGCCCCAGCATTTT.

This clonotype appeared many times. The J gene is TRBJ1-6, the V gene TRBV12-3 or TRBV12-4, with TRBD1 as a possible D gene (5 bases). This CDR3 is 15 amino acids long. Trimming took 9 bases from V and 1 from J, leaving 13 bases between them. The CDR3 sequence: CARVRAVSYNSPLHF. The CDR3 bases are TGTGCCAGGGTCAGGGCTGTTTCCTATAATTCACCCCTCCACTTT.

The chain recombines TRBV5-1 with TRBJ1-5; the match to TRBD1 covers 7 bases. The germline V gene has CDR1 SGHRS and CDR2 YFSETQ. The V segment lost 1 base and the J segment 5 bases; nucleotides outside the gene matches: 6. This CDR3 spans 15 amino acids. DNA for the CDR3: TGCGCCAGCAGCTTGTGGGGGACAGCTGATCAGCCCCAGCATTTT. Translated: CASSLWGTADQPQHF.

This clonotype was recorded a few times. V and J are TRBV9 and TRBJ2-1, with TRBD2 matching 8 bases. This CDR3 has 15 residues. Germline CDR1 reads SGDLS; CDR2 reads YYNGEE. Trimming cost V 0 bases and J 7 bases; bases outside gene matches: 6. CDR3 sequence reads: CASSVASGGPNEQFF. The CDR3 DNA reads TGTGCCAGCAGCGTAGCCAGCGGGGGACCGAATGAGCAGTTCTTC.

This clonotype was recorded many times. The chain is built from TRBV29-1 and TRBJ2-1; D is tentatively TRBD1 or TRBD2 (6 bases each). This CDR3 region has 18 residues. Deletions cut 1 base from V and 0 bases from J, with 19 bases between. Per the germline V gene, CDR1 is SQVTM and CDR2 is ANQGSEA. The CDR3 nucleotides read TGCAGCGTTGAAGTGGGGGGCAGGCCGGACCCCTCCTACAATGAGCAGTTCTTC. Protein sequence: CSVEVGGRPDPSYNEQFF.

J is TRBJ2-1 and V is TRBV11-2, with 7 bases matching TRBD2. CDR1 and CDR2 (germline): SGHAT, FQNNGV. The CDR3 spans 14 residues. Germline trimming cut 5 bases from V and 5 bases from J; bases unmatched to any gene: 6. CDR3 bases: TGTGCCAGCAGCCGGGGGGTAGAGAACAATGAGCAGTTCTTC. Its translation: CASSRGVENNEQFF. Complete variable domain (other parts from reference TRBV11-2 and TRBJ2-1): EAGVAQSPRYKIIEKRQSVAFWCNPISGHATLYWYQQILGQGPKLLIQFQNNGVVDDSQLPKDRFSAERLKGVDSTLKIQPAKLEDSAVYLCASSRGVENNEQFFGPGTRLTVL.

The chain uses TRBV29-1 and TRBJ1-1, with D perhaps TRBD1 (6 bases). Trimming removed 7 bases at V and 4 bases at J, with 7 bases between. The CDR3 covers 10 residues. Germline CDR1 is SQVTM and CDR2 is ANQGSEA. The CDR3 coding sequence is TGCAGCGCAGGGGTCACTGAAGCTTTCTTT. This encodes CSAGVTEAFF.

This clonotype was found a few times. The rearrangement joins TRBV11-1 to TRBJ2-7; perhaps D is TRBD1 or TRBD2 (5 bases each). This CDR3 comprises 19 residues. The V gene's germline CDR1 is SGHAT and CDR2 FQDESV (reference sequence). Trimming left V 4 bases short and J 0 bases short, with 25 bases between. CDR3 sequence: CASSSSVGEENTLSYEQYF. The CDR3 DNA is TGTGCCAGCAGCTCTTCGGTGGGGGAAGAAAATACCCTCTCCTACGAGCAGTACTTC. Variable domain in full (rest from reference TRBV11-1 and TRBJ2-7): EAEVAQSPRYKITEKSQAVAFWCDPISGHATLYWYRQILGQGPELLVQFQDESVVDDSQLPKDRFSAERLKGVDSTLKIQPAELGDSAMYLCASSSSVGEENTLSYEQYFGPGTRLTVT.

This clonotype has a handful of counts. CDR3 protein: CASSPGQPAYEQYF. Here the CDR3 DNA reads TGTGCCAGCTCACCGGGACAGCCAGCCTACGAGCAGTACTTC. The J gene is TRBJ2-7, the V gene TRBV18; 7 bases agree with TRBD1. V dropped 3 bases and J dropped 2; count of bases not matched to a gene: 4. The CDR3 consists of 14 residues. CDR1 and CDR2 (germline): KGHSH, LQKENI.

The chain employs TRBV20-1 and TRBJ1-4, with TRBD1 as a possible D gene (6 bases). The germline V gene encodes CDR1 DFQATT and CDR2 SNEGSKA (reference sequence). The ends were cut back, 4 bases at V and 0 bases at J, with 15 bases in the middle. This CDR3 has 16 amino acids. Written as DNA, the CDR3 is TGCAGTGCTAATGAGGGGGGCAGCGCAACTAATGAAAAACTGTTTTTT. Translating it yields CSANEGGSATNEKLFF.

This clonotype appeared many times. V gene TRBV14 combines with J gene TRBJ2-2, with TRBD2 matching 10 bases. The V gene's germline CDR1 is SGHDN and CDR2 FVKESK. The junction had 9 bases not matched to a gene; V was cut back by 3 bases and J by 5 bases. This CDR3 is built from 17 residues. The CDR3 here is CASSQLLLAGKTGELFF. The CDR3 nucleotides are TGTGCCAGCAGCCAGTTATTACTAGCGGGGAAGACCGGGGAGCTGTTTTTT. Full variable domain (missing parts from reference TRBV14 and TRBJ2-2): EAGVTQFPSHSVIEKGQTVTLRCDPISGHDNLYWYRRVMGKEIKFLLHFVKESKQDESGMPNNRFLAERTGGTYSTLKVQPAELEDSGVYFCASSQLLLAGKTGELFFGEGSRLTVL.

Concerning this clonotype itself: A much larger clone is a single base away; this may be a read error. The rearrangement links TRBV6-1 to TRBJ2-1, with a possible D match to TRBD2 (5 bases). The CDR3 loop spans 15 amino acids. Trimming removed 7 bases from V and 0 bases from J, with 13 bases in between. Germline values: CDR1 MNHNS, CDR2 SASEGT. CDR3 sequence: CASTSTGSSYNEQFF. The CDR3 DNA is TGTGCCAGCACGTCGACTGGGAGCTCCTACAATGAGCAGTTCTTC.

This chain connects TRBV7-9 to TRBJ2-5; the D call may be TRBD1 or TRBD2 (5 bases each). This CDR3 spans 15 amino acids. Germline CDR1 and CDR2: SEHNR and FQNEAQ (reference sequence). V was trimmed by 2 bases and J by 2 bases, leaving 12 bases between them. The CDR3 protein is CASSLQTGPQETQYF. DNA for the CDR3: TGTGCCAGCAGCTTACAGACGGGGCCGCAAGAGACCCAGTACTTC.

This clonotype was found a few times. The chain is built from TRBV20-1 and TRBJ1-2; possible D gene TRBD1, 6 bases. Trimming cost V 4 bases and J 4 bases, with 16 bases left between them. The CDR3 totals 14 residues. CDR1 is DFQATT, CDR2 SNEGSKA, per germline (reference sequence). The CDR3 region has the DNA TGCAGTGCTAATCCCAGGGGACTCTCCTATGGCTACACCTTC. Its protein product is CSANPRGLSYGYTF.

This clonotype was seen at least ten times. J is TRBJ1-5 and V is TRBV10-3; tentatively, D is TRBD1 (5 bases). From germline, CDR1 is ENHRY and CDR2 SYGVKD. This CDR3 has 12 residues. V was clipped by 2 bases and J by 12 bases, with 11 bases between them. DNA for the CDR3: TGTGCCATCAGTGAGGGACTTCAGGGCCAGCATTTT. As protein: CAISEGLQGQHF.

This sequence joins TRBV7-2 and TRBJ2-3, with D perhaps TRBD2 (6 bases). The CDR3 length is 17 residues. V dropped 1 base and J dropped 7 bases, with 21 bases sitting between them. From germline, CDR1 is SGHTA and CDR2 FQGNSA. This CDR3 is CASSLGPSGGNTNTQYF. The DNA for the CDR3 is TGTGCCAGCAGCTTAGGCCCCAGTGGGGGGAACACCAATACGCAGTATTTT.

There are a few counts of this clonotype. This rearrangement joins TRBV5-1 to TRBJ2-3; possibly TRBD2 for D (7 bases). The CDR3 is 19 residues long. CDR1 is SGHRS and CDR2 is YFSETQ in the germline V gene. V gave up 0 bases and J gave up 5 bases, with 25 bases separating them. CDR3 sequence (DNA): TGCGCCAGCAGCTTGGATTCGGCGGGAGTGGGGGGGCTTGGAGATACGCAGTATTTT. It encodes CASSLDSAGVGGLGDTQYF.

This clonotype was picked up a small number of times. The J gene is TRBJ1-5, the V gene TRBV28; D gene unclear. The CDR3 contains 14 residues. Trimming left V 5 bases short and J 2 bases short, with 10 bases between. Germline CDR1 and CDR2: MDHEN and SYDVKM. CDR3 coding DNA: TGTGCCAGCAGTGACAACCTGGGCAATCAGCCCCAGCATTTT. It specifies CASSDNLGNQPQHF.

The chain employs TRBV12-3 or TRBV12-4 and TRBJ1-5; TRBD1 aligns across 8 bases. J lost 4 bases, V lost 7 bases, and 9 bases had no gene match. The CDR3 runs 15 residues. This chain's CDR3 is CASIQGGGRNQPQHF. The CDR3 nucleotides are TGTGCCAGCATACAGGGGGGAGGCCGGAATCAGCCCCAGCATTTT.

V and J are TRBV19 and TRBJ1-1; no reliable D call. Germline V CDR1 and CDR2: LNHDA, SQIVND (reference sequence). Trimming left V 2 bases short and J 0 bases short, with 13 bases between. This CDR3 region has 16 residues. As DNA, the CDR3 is TGTGCCAGTAGTATACGGTCGCCGGTAATGAACACTGAAGCTTTCTTT. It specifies CASSIRSPVMNTEAFF.

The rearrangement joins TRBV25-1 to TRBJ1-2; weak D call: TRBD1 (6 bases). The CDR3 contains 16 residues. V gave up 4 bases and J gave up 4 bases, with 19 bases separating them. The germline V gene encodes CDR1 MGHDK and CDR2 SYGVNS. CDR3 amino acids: CASSGLESGTLYGYTF. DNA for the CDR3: TGTGCCAGCAGTGGCCTTGAATCTGGGACACTCTATGGCTACACCTTC.

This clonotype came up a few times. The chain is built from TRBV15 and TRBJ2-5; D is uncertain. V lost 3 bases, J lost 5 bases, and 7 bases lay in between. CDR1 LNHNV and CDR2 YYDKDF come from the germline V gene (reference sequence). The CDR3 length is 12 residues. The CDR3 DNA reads TGTGCCACCAGCAGCCAATTGGAGACCCAGTACTTC. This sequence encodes CATSSQLETQYF.

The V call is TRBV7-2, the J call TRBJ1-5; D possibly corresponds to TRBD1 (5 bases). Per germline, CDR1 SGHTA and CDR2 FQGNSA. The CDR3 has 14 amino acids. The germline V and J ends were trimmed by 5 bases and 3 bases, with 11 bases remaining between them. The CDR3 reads CASSPTDLNQPQHF. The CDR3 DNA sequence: TGTGCCAGCAGCCCGACAGACCTCAATCAGCCCCAGCATTTT.

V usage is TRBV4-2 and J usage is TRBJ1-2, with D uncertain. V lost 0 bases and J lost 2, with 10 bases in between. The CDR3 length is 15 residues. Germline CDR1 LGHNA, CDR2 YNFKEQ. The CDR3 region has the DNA TGTGCCAGCAGCCAAGATACTGGGTCCAACTATGGCTACACCTTC. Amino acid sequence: CASSQDTGSNYGYTF.

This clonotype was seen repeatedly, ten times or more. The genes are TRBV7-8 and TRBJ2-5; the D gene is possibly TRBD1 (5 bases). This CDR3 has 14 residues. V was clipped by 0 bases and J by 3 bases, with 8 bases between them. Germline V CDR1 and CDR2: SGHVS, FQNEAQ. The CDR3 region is CASSLAGAEETQYF. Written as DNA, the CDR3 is TGTGCCAGCAGCTTAGCAGGGGCGGAAGAGACCCAGTACTTC.

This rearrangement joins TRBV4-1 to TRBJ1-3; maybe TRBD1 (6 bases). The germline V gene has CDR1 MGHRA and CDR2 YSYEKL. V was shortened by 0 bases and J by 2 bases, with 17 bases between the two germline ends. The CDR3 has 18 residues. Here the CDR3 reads CASSQEKFQGITGNTIYF. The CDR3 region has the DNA TGCGCCAGCAGCCAAGAAAAATTCCAGGGGATAACTGGAAACACCATATATTTT.

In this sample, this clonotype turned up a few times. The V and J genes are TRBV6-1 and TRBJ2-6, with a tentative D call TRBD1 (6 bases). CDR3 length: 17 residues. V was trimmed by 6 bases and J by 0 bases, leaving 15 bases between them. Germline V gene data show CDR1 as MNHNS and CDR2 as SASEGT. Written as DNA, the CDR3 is TGTGCCAGCAGCCCCGGGACATTTAGCTCTGGGGCCAACGTCCTGACTTTC. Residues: CASSPGTFSSGANVLTF.

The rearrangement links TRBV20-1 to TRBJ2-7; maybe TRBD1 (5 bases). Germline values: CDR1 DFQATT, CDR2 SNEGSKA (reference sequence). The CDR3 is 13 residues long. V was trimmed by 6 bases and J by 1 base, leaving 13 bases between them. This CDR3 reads CSANRPTSYEQYF. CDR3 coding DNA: TGCAGTGCCAACAGGCCCACATCCTACGAGCAGTACTTC.

The CDR3 here is CASSGGRGQGTNQPQHF. CDR3 nucleotide sequence: TGTGCCAGTAGCGGCGGGAGGGGTCAGGGGACCAATCAGCCCCAGCATTTT. The V and J genes are TRBV19 and TRBJ1-5; the D gene is possibly TRBD1 (6 bases). Between the trimmed V and J ends, which lost 6 bases and 3 bases, there was a span of 21 bases. The CDR3 sequence is 17 residues long. Germline assignment: CDR1 LNHDA and CDR2 SQIVND (reference sequence). Using reference TRBV19 and TRBJ1-5 for the parts outside the CDR3, the full variable domain is DGGITQSPKYLFRKEGQNVTLSCEQNLNHDAMYWYRQDPGQGLRLIYYSQIVNDFQKGDIAEGYSVSREKKESFPLTVTSAQKNPTAFYLCASSGGRGQGTNQPQHFGDGTRLSIL.